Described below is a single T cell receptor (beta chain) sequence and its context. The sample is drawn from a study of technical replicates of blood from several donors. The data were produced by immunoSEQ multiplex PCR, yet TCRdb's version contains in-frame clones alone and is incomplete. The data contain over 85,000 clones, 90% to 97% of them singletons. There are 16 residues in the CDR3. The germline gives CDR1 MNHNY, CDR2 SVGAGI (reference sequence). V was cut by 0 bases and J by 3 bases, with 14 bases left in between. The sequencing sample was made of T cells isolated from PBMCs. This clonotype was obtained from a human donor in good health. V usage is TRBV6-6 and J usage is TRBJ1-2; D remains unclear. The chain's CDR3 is CASSYSFFDFHYGYTF. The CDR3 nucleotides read TGTGCCAGCAGTTACTCGTTTTTCGACTTCCACTATGGCTACACCTTC.